This T cell receptor (beta chain) was sequenced during a study of cytomegalovirus exposure and HLA in healthy donors. Study as a whole: The roughly 110 validation repertoires were produced on the same platform as the 670 or so repertoires of the first cohort. This was reported in a later analysis. Study findings and constraints: TCR beta chains numbering some 160 were designated cytomegalovirus-associated. Rarity held for most TCR sequences, but there were some public TCRs that occurred in many donors.

The donors belonged to the roughly 130-subject validation cohort, separate from the roughly 710-subject first cohort. Profiled with immunoSEQ multiplex PCR; TCRdb holds only in-frame clones, not every one. Among fewer than 250,000 clones, 85% to 90% were seen once, and the ten largest hold 2.6%. With respect to this clone: What it binds is not known.

This CDR3 is built from 13 residues. Deletions cut 5 bases from V and 0 bases from J, with 11 bases between. CDR1 is GTSNPN and CDR2 is SVGIG in the germline V gene (reference sequence). Sequencing used PBMCs. This chain links TRBV30 with TRBJ2-7, with D possibly being TRBD1 (6 bases). The receptor comes from a man younger than 35 in good health and CMV-seronegative. CDR3 nucleotides: TGTGCCTGGGCTACAGGGAGCTCCTACGAGCAGTACTTC. Its translation: CAWATGSSYEQYF.